This TCR beta chain was captured by sequencing in a study of blood T cells in healthy people across ages. The study's findings and limits: For the donors, CMV status was unknown and possibly confounded expanded clonotype changes.

The CDR3 has 15 amino acids. The germline V and J ends were trimmed by 5 bases and 3 bases, with 13 bases remaining between them. Germline V lookup: CDR1 SEHNR, CDR2 FQNEAQ (reference sequence). Worth noting for this clonotype: The antigen is not known.

Sample-barcoded 5' priming and a J-beta primer mix drove a second PCR of 7 to 11 cycles. TCRdb fed the 5' RACE reads into MiXCR, producing one record per CDR3 protein. The sample contains around 800,000 distinct CDR3 sequences, more than 25% of which appear only once. Sample donors were healthy Caucasian individuals that came from Russia, aged roughly 6 to 100. PBMCs, at least 6.5 million per sample, were isolated. The same specimen was also included in a second study, on T cells of mothers and their children. That paper states: Related pairs of mothers and children showed slightly higher, non-significant overlap versus unrelated pairs.

This chain uses TRBV7-9 with TRBJ2-2; D is undetermined. The specimen sequenced was blood. This clonotype was obtained from a boy aged 5-17 years in good health. In DNA, the CDR3 is TGTGCCAGCAGCCCTCCGACACCTCACACCGGGGAGCTGTTTTTT. Translation: CASSPPTPHTGELFF.